This T cell receptor beta chain derives from a study of cytomegalovirus exposure and HLA in healthy donors. Background on the study: Earlier findings included roughly 120 million unique TCR beta sequences obtained from 150 million to 200 million T cells. The study's findings and limits: Many donors carried some public TCRs, although rarity characterized most TCR sequences. The classifier was said to identify cytomegalovirus status with high specificity and sensitivity. Later analysis revealed greater clonal expansion in HLA-associated TCR beta chains than in equally common others.

The PCR employed 60 Vbeta primers together with 13 Jbeta primers. Only in-frame clones appear in the TCRdb table, and some are missing; sequencing was by immunoSEQ multiplex PCR. This table has roughly 150,000 clones, 60% to 75% appearing once. With respect to this clone: Its antigen remains unidentified.

The junction had 5 bases not matched to a gene; V was cut back by 1 base and J by 4 bases. This CDR3 is 17 amino acids long. Germline CDR1 and CDR2: MNHNS and SASEGT. The sequence came from a man aged 25-45 years in good health and CMV-seronegative. The chain links TRBV6-1 to TRBJ1-3; 12 bases match TRBD1. Sequencing was carried out using PBMCs. CDR3 DNA: TGTGCCAGCAGTGAAGGATGGGGACAGGGGGCCGGAAACACCATATATTTT. Amino acids: CASSEGWGQGAGNTIYF.